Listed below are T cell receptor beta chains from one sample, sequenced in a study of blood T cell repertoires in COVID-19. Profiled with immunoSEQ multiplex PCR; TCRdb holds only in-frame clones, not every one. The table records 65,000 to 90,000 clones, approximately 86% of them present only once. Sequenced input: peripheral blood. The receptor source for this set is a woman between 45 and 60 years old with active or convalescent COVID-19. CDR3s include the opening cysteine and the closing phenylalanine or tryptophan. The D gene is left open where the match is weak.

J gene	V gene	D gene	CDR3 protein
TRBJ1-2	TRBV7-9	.	CASSLEISGTHGYTF
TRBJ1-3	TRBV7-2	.	CASSQSARGSGNTIYF
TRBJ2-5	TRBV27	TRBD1	CASSLGGQGETQYF
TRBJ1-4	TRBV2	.	CASSAGVREKLFF
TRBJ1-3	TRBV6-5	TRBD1	CAGGQSSGNTIYF
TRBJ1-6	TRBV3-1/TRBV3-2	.	CASSGPQGVYNSPLHF
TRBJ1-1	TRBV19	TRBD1	CASSTTGVMNTEAFF
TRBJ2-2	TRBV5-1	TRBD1	CASSGTGDPGELFF
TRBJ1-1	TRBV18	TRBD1	CASSPRDSRAFF
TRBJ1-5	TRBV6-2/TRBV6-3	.	CASSSDRYNQPQHF
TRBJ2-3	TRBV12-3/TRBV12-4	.	CASRQLGTDTQYF
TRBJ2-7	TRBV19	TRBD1	CASSTAAGGIHEQYF
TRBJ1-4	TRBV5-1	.	CASSLGVQERGEKLFF
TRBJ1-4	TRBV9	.	CASSAPGNNEKLFF
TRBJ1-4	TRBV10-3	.	CAISSSDRTNEKLFF
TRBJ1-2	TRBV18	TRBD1	CASSPLGGGAGGDYGYTF
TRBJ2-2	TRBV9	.	CASSVTGNTGELFF
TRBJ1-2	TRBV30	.	CAWSVRGLTGRHYGYTF
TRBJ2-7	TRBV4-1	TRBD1	CASSQGSGQGAYEQYF
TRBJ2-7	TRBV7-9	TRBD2	CASSPNLGTSGAGYEQYF
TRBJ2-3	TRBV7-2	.	CASSLNQPPSDTQYF
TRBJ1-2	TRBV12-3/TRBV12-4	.	CASKWRGNYGYTF
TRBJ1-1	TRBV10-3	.	CAISRTENTEAFF